This T cell receptor beta chain was found in a study of Graves' ophthalmopathy and Graves' hyperthyroidism. Study-wide findings and caveats: Most thyroid clonotypes with frequency above 0.001 were detected in blood too.

Looked up from germline, CDR1 is MNHEY and CDR2 is SVGEGT. The CDR3 is made up of 15 amino acids. Trimming stripped 8 bases from V and 3 bases from J, with 16 bases between. Certain patients, namely those with other autoimmune diseases, uncontrolled infections, pregnancy or lactation, were excluded. PBMCs originated in approximately 9.2 ml of fresh peripheral blood. Ten or more counts support this clonotype. Its antigen remains unidentified. RNA transcripts provided the template for amplifying TCR beta CDR3 regions. An initial RT-PCR round employing HTBI primers preceded a second-round multiplex PCR. TCRdb re-called the multiplex PCR reads through MiXCR, storing one row per CDR3 protein. This sample has roughly 400,000 distinct CDR3 sequences, with approximately 20% found just once.

Sequencing used peripheral blood. The V gene is TRBV6-2 or TRBV6-3, the J gene TRBJ2-2; possible D gene TRBD1, 6 bases. The sequence came from a woman under 30 with Graves' ophthalmopathy. CDR3 sequence: CASRPQGWYTGELFF. CDR3 coding DNA: TGTGCCAGCCGACCTCAGGGGTGGTACACCGGGGAGCTGTTTTTT.